This entry lists 17 T cell receptor beta chains sequenced from one sample in a study of T cells after yellow fever vaccination. TCRdb re-called the 5' RACE reads through MiXCR, storing one row per CDR3 protein. The sample consists of more than 95,000 distinct CDR3 sequences, roughly 10% of them appearing once. Sequenced material: CD8+ T cells sorted from PBMCs, taken on the day of the yellow fever booster vaccination. These receptors all stem from a man between 18 and 29 years old who received the YFV17D yellow fever vaccine.

This clonotype was counted between two and nine times. V and J are TRBV6-5 and TRBJ1-2; D is perhaps TRBD1 (5 bases). V lost 2 bases and J lost 4, with 8 bases in between. CDR1 and CDR2 from the germline V gene are MNHEY and SVGAGI. The CDR3 has 13 amino acids. CDR3 DNA: TGTGCCAGCAGTTACGGCAGGGTCTATGGCTACACCTTC. Its protein product is CASSYGRVYGYTF.

This clonotype showed up just a few times. The chain links TRBV6-6 to TRBJ1-4, with D maybe TRBD1 (6 bases). Germline assignment: CDR1 MNHNY and CDR2 SVGAGI (reference sequence). The CDR3 runs 14 residues. V was cut by 6 bases and J by 3 bases, with 11 bases left in between. The CDR3: CASRKDSPNEKLFF. The CDR3 DNA reads as TGTGCCAGCAGAAAGGACAGTCCTAATGAAAAACTGTTTTTT.

The chain employs TRBV20-1 and TRBJ2-1, with D tentatively TRBD2 (5 bases). The length of the CDR3 is 17 residues. V was clipped by 2 bases and J by 0 bases, with 17 bases between them. Germline lookup yields CDR1 DFQATT and CDR2 SNEGSKA (reference sequence). This chain's CDR3 is CSARHLGVSSSYNEQFF. CDR3 DNA sequence: TGCAGTGCTAGACACCTCGGGGTCTCAAGCTCCTACAATGAGCAGTTCTTC.

This clonotype was seen a few times. The chain joins TRBV4-1 to TRBJ1-5; D remains ambiguous. V lost 0 bases and J lost 1, with 7 bases in between. The CDR3 is 15 amino acids. Germline lookup yields CDR1 MGHRA and CDR2 YSYEKL. CDR3 in amino acids: CASSQENRSNQPQHF. The CDR3 DNA reads TGCGCCAGCAGCCAAGAAAATAGGAGCAATCAGCCCCAGCATTTT.

This clonotype showed up just a few times. The chain uses TRBV4-3 and TRBJ1-2; possible D gene TRBD1, 6 bases. The CDR3 covers 15 residues. Germline V gene sequence: CDR1 LGHNA, CDR2 YSLEER. V gave up 0 bases and J gave up 4 bases, with 12 bases separating them. The DNA of the CDR3 is TGCGCCAGCAGCCAAGAAGGCCAGGGGATCTATGGCTACACCTTC. Translated, it gives CASSQEGQGIYGYTF.

The sample holds many counts of this clonotype. This sequence joins TRBV4-2 and TRBJ2-1, with 12 bases matching TRBD2. V lost 0 bases to trimming and J lost 10 bases; unmatched junction nucleotides: 10. This CDR3 region has 17 residues. Germline-derived CDR1 and CDR2 are LGHNA and YNFKEQ. The CDR3 region is CASSQEAASGGAGEQFF. DNA of the CDR3: TGTGCCAGCAGCCAAGAGGCGGCTAGCGGGGGGGCAGGGGAGCAGTTCTTC.

This rearrangement joins TRBV18 to TRBJ2-7, with a tentative D call TRBD2 (7 bases). The germline V gene encodes CDR1 KGHSH and CDR2 LQKENI. V was shortened by 4 bases and J by 0 bases, with 10 bases between the two germline ends. This CDR3 is built from 14 residues. CDR3 protein: CASSQGGSSYEQYF. CDR3 DNA sequence: TGTGCCAGCTCACAGGGGGGGAGCTCCTACGAGCAGTACTTC.

This clonotype was counted only a few times. This chain uses TRBV27 with TRBJ2-1; D is unclear. Looked up from germline, CDR1 is MNHEY and CDR2 is SMNVEV (reference sequence). Trimming removed 9 bases from V and 10 bases from J, with 10 bases in between. The CDR3 loop spans 10 amino acids. CDR3 protein: CASSGMEQFF. The DNA of the CDR3 is TGTGCCAGTTCGGGCATGGAGCAGTTCTTC.

This clonotype was seen only a few times. V is TRBV7-9 and J is TRBJ2-1, with TRBD1 matching 10 bases. The CDR3 extends over 15 amino acids. Germline values: CDR1 SEHNR, CDR2 FQNEAQ (reference sequence). The trim removed 5 bases at V and 7 bases at J, leaving 8 bases unmatched. CDR3 in DNA: TGTGCCAGCAGCGTGACAGGGGGCGGAAGAAATGAGCAGTTCTTC. Translation gives CASSVTGGGRNEQFF.

This clonotype has at least ten counts. V is TRBV5-4 and J is TRBJ2-1, with 7 bases identical to TRBD1. Germline CDR1 is SGHNT and CDR2 is YYREEE (reference sequence). CDR3 length: 13 residues. After removal of 0 bases from V and 10 bases from J, the junction contained 4 bases not matched to a gene. CDR3 loop: CASSLDMTGEQFF. DNA of the CDR3: TGTGCCAGCAGCTTGGATATGACAGGGGAGCAGTTCTTC.

This clonotype showed up many times. This chain joins TRBV7-6 and TRBJ2-1; 9 positions match TRBD1. The germline gives CDR1 SGHVS, CDR2 FNYEAQ. V dropped 1 base and J dropped 6; count of bases not matched to a gene: 1. The CDR3 covers 14 residues. The CDR3 loop reads CASSLDRGRNEQFF. As DNA, the CDR3 is TGTGCCAGCAGCTTAGACAGGGGGCGCAATGAGCAGTTCTTC. The entire variable domain, with the rest obtained from reference TRBV7-6 and TRBJ2-1, is as follows: GAGVSQSPRYKVTKRGQDVALRCDPISGHVSLYWYRQALGQGPEFLTYFNYEAQQDKSGLPNDRFSAERPEGSISTLTIQRTEQRDSAMYRCASSLDRGRNEQFFGPGTRLTVL.

This clonotype was recorded a few times. The V gene is TRBV12-3 or TRBV12-4, the J gene TRBJ2-3; TRBD1 is a possible D gene (6 bases). The CDR3 runs to 14 residues. With 5 bases removed from V and 2 bases from J, the gap between germline ends came to 11 bases. The CDR3 DNA reads TGTGCCAGCAGTCGGGACACTTACACAGATACGCAGTATTTT. This translates into CASSRDTYTDTQYF.

This clonotype was observed a handful of times. The chain has TRBV15 and TRBJ2-1; 9 bases align to TRBD2. Germline CDR1 LNHNV, CDR2 YYDKDF (reference sequence). This CDR3 contains 16 residues. V trimming: 1 base; J trimming: 4 bases; junction bases outside the gene matches: 5. CDR3 loop: CATSRASSGVYNEQFF. The CDR3 nucleotides read TGTGCCACCAGCAGAGCTTCTAGCGGGGTATACAATGAGCAGTTCTTC. Full variable domain (rest looked up from reference TRBV15 and TRBJ2-1): DAMVIQNPRYQVTQFGKPVTLSCSQTLNHNVMYWYQQKSSQAPKLLFHYYDKDFNNEADTPDNFQSRRPNTSFCFLDIRSPGLGDTAMYLCATSRASSGVYNEQFFGPGTRLTVL.

The chain employs TRBV6-2 or TRBV6-3 and TRBJ1-2; no reliable D call. V lost 6 bases to trimming and J lost 3 bases, with 8 bases between them. From germline, CDR1 is MNHEY and CDR2 SVGEGT. This CDR3 comprises 12 residues. CDR3 bases: TGTGCCAGCAGGGGAAGATACTATGGCTACACCTTC. It translates to CASRGRYYGYTF.

This chain uses TRBV5-1 with TRBJ2-7, with TRBD2 identical over 8 bases. The trim removed 4 bases at V and 1 base at J, leaving 7 bases unmatched. The germline CDR1 and CDR2 sequences are SGHRS and YFSETQ. This CDR3 has 15 amino acids. The CDR3 DNA follows: TGCGCCAGCAGCCCATTCGCGGGAGGATCCTACGAGCAGTACTTC. Translating it yields CASSPFAGGSYEQYF.

The chain employs TRBV20-1 and TRBJ2-1, with D hard to call. Trimming removed 0 bases at V and 0 bases at J, with 6 bases between. Germline CDR1 is DFQATT and CDR2 is SNEGSKA (reference sequence). This CDR3 has 14 residues. The CDR3 nucleotides read TGCAGTGCTAGAGATCCTTACTCCTACAATGAGCAGTTCTTC. Translating gives CSARDPYSYNEQFF.

This clonotype was seen a few times. The chain has TRBV7-9 and TRBJ1-1; D is unresolved. Trimming took 5 bases from V and 0 from J, leaving 13 bases between them. The germline gives CDR1 SEHNR, CDR2 FQNEAQ (reference sequence). The length of the CDR3 is 15 residues. CDR3 nucleotides: TGTGCCAGCAGCCCACAGCTTGGGGTGAACACTGAAGCTTTCTTT. Translation: CASSPQLGVNTEAFF.